The 15 T cell receptor beta chains in this list originate from one sample, sequenced in a study of cytomegalovirus exposure and HLA in healthy donors. This PCR relied on a set of 60 Vbeta primers and 13 Jbeta primers. Produced via immunoSEQ multiplex PCR; TCRdb's table is partial and in-frame only. Of around 32,000 clones in the sample, approximately 47% were seen once. The sample consisted of PBMCs. These receptors came from a woman in her forties or fifties in good health and CMV-seronegative.

The chain has TRBV9 and TRBJ2-1; the D gene is possibly TRBD2 (6 bases). Germline V gives CDR1 SGDLS, CDR2 YYNGEE. The CDR3 covers 15 residues. V dropped 0 bases and J dropped 2 bases, with 9 bases sitting between them. The CDR3 sequence is CASSVERAAYNEQFF. DNA for the CDR3: TGTGCCAGCAGCGTAGAGCGGGCAGCCTACAATGAGCAGTTCTTC.

This clone was seen more than once but under ten times. The CDR3 DNA sequence: TGTGCCATACAAACGGGGACAGGGGCAACAGATACGCAGTATTTT. This gives the protein CAIQTGTGATDTQYF. The chain carries TRBV27 and TRBJ2-3; 10 bases map to TRBD1. This CDR3 has 15 amino acids. Germline loops: CDR1 MNHEY, CDR2 SMNVEV (reference sequence). With V trimmed by 10 bases and J by 3 bases, 10 bases remained unmatched.

This clone was seen more than once but under ten times. The chain links TRBV7-3 to TRBJ2-7; 8 positions agree with TRBD1. The trim removed 3 bases at V and 5 bases at J, leaving 3 bases unmatched. Germline CDR1 and CDR2: SGHTA and FQGTGA. The CDR3 totals 13 residues. CDR3 region: CASSLDRDHEQYF. In DNA, the CDR3 is TGTGCCAGCAGCTTGGACAGGGACCACGAGCAGTACTTC.

The V and J genes are TRBV30 and TRBJ2-5, with 8 bases matching TRBD2. The CDR3 loop spans 14 amino acids. Germline trimming cut 3 bases from V and 0 bases from J; bases unmatched to any gene: 3. Germline CDR1 is GTSNPN and CDR2 is SVGIG (reference sequence). The CDR3 sequence is CAWSRLAHQETQYF. The CDR3 DNA is TGTGCCTGGAGCCGACTAGCGCACCAAGAGACCCAGTACTTC.

This chain links TRBV5-1 with TRBJ1-2; unclear D gene. Germline CDR1 reads SGHRS; CDR2 reads YFSETQ. This CDR3 comprises 14 residues. V was shortened by 0 bases and J by 6 bases, with 12 bases between the two germline ends. The CDR3 region has the DNA TGCGCCAGCAGCTTGGCCGTGTGGTCAGATGGCTACACCTTC. This sequence encodes CASSLAVWSDGYTF.

The chain has TRBV21-1 and TRBJ2-1; the D call of TRBD2 is as the table states it, not checked on the DNA. TRBV21-1 is termed a pseudogene. This CDR3 is built from 19 residues. The CDR3 DNA reads as TGTGCCAGCAGCAAAGTAATCAGTCAGGACTTAGGGTCCTACAATGAGCAGTTCTTC. This encodes CASSKVISQDLGSYNEQFF.

This clone was picked up a small number of times. The J gene is TRBJ1-1, the V gene TRBV5-4, with D perhaps matching TRBD1 (5 bases). Germline values: CDR1 SGHNT, CDR2 YYREEE (reference sequence). This CDR3 spans 16 amino acids. Trimming stripped 4 bases from V and 1 base from J, with 17 bases between. This chain's CDR3 is CASSGTGTDKNTEAFF. The CDR3 DNA follows: TGTGCCAGCAGCGGAACCGGGACTGATAAGAACACTGAAGCTTTCTTT.

The chain combines TRBV30 with TRBJ2-1; D may be TRBD1 (5 bases). V shed 1 base and J shed 3 bases, with 13 bases lying between them. Germline CDR1 and CDR2: GTSNPN and SVGIG (reference sequence). This CDR3 is built from 15 residues. The CDR3 sequence is CAWSADKARYNEQFF. The CDR3, as DNA: TGTGCCTGGAGTGCGGACAAGGCTCGCTACAATGAGCAGTTCTTC.

The gene calls are TRBV27 and TRBJ2-5; 10 nucleotides match TRBD1. Germline V lookup: CDR1 MNHEY, CDR2 SMNVEV (reference sequence). V was clipped by 7 bases and J by 4 bases; unmatched bases: 9. The CDR3 is 15 residues long. In DNA form, the CDR3 reads TGTGCCAGCACCGCCCAGGACAGGGGGGGAGAGACCCAGTACTTC. This gives the protein CASTAQDRGGETQYF.

This clone was counted between two and nine times. The gene calls are TRBV15 and TRBJ2-3; D might be TRBD1 (6 bases). The V gene's germline CDR1 is LNHNV and CDR2 YYDKDF (reference sequence). V dropped 1 base and J dropped 1 base, with 12 bases sitting between them. The CDR3 contains 16 residues. The CDR3 spells CATSRGAGAGTDTQYF. CDR3 DNA: TGTGCCACCAGCAGAGGTGCAGGGGCTGGCACAGATACGCAGTATTTT.

This clone has only one observation. V usage is TRBV5-1 and J usage is TRBJ2-7, with D unclear. The ends were cut back, 3 bases at V and 3 bases at J, with 4 bases in the middle. The CDR3 is 11 residues long. CDR1 is SGHRS, CDR2 YFSETQ, per germline. In DNA form, the CDR3 reads TGCGCCAGCAGCTCTAACTACGAGCAGTACTTC. Translating gives CASSSNYEQYF.

V and J are TRBV7-9 and TRBJ2-5; no firm D call. The length of the CDR3 is 14 residues. The V gene lost 5 bases and the J gene lost 3 bases, with 13 bases spanning the gap. Germline CDR1 is SEHNR and CDR2 is FQNEAQ (reference sequence). CDR3 amino acids: CASSVLGLEETQYF. The CDR3 region has the DNA TGTGCCAGCAGCGTCCTCGGTCTCGAAGAGACCCAGTACTTC.

The table lists this clone with a few counts. The rearrangement joins TRBV5-1 to TRBJ2-7; 8 bases fit TRBD1. The germline V gene has CDR1 SGHRS and CDR2 YFSETQ. The V gene end was trimmed by 4 bases and the J gene end by 0 bases; junction bases not matched to a gene: 3. This CDR3 has 14 amino acids. The CDR3 region is CASSTGTGSYEQYF. The CDR3 DNA reads TGCGCCAGCAGCACCGGGACAGGCTCCTACGAGCAGTACTTC.

This sequence joins TRBV5-6 and TRBJ1-3; weak D call: TRBD1 (5 bases). Between the trimmed V and J ends, which lost 2 bases and 0 bases, there was a span of 15 bases. Germline CDR1 reads SGHDT; CDR2 reads YYEEEE. The CDR3 runs to 17 residues. The CDR3 loop reads CASSFSGGVLSGNTIYF. CDR3 bases: TGTGCCAGCAGCTTTTCAGGAGGGGTCCTCTCTGGAAACACCATATATTTT. The variable domain in full, with the rest retrieved from reference TRBV5-6 and TRBJ1-3, is DAGVTQSPTHLIKTRGQQVTLRCSPKSGHDTVSWYQQALGQGPQFIFQYYEEEERQRGNFPDRFSGHQFPNYSSELNVNALLLGDSALYLCASSFSGGVLSGNTIYFGEGSWLTVV.

This clone was seen a few times. This rearrangement joins TRBV4-1 to TRBJ2-3, with 7 bases that match TRBD1. The CDR3 covers 17 residues. Germline lookup yields CDR1 MGHRA and CDR2 YSYEKL. J gave up 2 bases and V 0 bases, and 8 bases lay outside the gene matches. CDR3 nucleotide sequence: TGCGCCAGCAGCCAAGACCTCTCACAGGGGTACACAGATACGCAGTATTTT. This gives the protein CASSQDLSQGYTDTQYF.